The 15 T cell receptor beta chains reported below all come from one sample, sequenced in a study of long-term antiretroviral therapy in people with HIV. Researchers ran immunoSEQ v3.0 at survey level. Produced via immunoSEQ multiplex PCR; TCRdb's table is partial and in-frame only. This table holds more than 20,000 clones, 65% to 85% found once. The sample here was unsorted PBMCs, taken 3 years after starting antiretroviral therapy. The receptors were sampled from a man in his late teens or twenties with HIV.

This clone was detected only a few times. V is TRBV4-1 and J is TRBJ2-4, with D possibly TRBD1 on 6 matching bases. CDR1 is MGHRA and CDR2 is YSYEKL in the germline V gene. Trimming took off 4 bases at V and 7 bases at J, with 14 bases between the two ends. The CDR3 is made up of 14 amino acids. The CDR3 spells CASSPQGSRNIQYF. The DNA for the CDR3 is TGCGCCAGCAGCCCACAGGGAAGTAGGAACATTCAGTACTTC.

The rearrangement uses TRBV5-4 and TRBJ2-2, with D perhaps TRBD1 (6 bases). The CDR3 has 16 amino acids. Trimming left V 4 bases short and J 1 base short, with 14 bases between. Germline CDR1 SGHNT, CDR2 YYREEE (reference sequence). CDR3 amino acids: CASSTTGTMNTGELFF. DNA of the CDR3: TGTGCCAGCAGCACGACCGGGACAATGAACACCGGGGAGCTGTTTTTT. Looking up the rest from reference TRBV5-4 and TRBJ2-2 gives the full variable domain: ETGVTQSPTHLIKTRGQQVTLRCSSQSGHNTVSWYQQALGQGPQFIFQYYREEENGRGNFPPRFSGLQFPNYSSELNVNALELDDSALYLCASSTTGTMNTGELFFGEGSRLTVL.

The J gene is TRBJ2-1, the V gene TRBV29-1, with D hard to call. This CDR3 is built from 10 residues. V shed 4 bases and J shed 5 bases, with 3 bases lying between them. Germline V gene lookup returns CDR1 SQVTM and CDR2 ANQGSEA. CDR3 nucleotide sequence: TGCAGCGTTGTAGACAATGAGCAGTTCTTC. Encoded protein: CSVVDNEQFF.

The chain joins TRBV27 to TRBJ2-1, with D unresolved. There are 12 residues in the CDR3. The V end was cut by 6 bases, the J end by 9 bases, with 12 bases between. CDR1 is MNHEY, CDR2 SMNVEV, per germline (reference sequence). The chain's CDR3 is CASSSIWGEQFF. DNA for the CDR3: TGTGCCAGCAGCTCCATATGGGGTGAGCAGTTCTTC.

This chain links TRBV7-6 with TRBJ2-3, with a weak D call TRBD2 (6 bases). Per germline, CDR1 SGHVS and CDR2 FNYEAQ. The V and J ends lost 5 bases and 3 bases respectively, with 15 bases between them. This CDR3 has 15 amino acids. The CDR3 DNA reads TGTGCCAGCAGCGTACAAACACTAGCAACAGATACGCAGTATTTT. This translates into CASSVQTLATDTQYF.

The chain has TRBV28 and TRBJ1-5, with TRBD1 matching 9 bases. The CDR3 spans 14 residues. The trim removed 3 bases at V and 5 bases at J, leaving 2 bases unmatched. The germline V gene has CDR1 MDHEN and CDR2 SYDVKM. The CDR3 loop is CASSLGTGHQPQHF. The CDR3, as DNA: TGTGCCAGCAGTTTGGGGACAGGGCATCAGCCCCAGCATTTT.

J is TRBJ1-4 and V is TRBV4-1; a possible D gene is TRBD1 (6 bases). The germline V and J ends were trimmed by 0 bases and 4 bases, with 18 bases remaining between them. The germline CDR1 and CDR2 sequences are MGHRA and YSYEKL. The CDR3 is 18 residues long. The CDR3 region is CASSQDGGAFALNEKLFF. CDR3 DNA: TGCGCCAGCAGCCAAGATGGGGGGGCCTTCGCCCTTAATGAAAAACTGTTTTTT.

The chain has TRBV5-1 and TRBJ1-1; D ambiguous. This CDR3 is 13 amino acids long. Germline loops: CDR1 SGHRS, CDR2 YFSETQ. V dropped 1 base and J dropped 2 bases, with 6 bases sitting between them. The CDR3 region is CASSLYPNTEAFF. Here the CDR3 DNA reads TGCGCCAGCAGCTTGTACCCAAACACTGAAGCTTTCTTT.

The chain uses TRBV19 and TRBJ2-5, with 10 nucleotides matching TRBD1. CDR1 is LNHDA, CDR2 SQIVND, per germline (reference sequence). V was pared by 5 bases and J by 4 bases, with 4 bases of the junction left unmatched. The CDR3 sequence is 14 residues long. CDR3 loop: CASSETGGGETQYF. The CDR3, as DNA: TGTGCCAGTAGTGAGACAGGGGGCGGAGAGACCCAGTACTTC.

CDR3 bases: TGTGCCAGCAGCGTGGGGGGGGCGGACTCCAGGGGCAATGAGCAGTTCTTC. Its protein product is CASSVGGADSRGNEQFF. The chain uses TRBV9 and TRBJ2-1; maybe TRBD2 (7 bases). The V gene's germline CDR1 is SGDLS and CDR2 YYNGEE. CDR3 length equals 17 residues. Trimming pared 2 bases from V and 6 bases from J, leaving 21 bases between.

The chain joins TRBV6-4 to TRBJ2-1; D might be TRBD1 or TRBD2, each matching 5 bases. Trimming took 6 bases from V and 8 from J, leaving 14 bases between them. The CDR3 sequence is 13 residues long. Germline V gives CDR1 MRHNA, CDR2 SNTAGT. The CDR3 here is CASSGAEADEQFF. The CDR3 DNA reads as TGTGCCAGCAGCGGGGCCGAAGCCGATGAGCAGTTCTTC.

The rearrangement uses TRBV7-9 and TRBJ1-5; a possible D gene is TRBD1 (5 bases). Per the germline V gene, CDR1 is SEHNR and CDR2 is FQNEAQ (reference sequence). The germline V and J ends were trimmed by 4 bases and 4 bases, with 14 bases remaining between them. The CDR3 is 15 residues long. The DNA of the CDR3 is TGTGCCAGCAGCTCGGGGGGGGGAATAAATCAGCCCCAGCATTTT. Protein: CASSSGGGINQPQHF.

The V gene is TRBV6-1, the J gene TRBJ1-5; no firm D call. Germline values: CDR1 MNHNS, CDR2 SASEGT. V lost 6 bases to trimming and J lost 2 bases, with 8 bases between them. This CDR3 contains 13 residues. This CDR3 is CASREPGNQPQHF. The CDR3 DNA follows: TGTGCCAGCAGAGAGCCGGGCAATCAGCCCCAGCATTTT.

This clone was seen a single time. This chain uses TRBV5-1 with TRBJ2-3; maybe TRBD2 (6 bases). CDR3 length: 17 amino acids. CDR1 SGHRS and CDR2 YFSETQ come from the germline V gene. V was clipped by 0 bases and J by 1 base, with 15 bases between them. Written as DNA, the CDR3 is TGCGCCAGCAGCTTGGAATTGCGGGGACGGGGCACAGATACGCAGTATTTT. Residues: CASSLELRGRGTDTQYF.

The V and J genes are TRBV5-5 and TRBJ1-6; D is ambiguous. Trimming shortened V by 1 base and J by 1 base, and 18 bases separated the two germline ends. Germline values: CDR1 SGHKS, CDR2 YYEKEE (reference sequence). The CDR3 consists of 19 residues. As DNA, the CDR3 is TGTGCCAGCAGCTTGACGTCCGGTTGGCCTGGATCCTATAATTCACCCCTCCACTTT. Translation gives CASSLTSGWPGSYNSPLHF.